This T cell receptor (beta chain) was recovered during a study of blood T cell repertoires in COVID-19. This CDR3 spans 16 amino acids. Trimming took 3 bases from V and 2 from J; bases not matched to a gene: 8. The germline V gene has CDR1 SGHAT and CDR2 FQDESV (reference sequence). Residents of about 25 US areas, aged roughly 18 to 89 years, made up the participants. Per the study methods: Amplification of reference gene primers was used by the study to estimate nucleated cell counts. Clones were read by immunoSEQ multiplex PCR, and TCRdb kept only the in-frame ones, dropping some. The DNA was the basis for D and trimming; V, J and clone size are from that table. Among some 50,000 clones listed, roughly nine tenths were seen once.

The sequence was collected from a woman aged 45-59 years who had recovered from COVID-19. The sequenced sample was PBMCs or T cells enriched from blood (not recorded which). This sequence joins TRBV11-1 and TRBJ2-3; 7 nucleotides align to TRBD1. CDR3 in DNA: TGTGCCAGCAGCTTTGGGACCGGGACAGACACAGATACGCAGTATTTT. This translates into CASSFGTGTDTDTQYF. Based on the CDR3 plus reference TRBV11-1 and TRBJ2-3, the full variable domain is EAEVAQSPRYKITEKSQAVAFWCDPISGHATLYWYRQILGQGPELLVQFQDESVVDDSQLPKDRFSAERLKGVDSTLKIQPAELGDSAMYLCASSFGTGTDTDTQYFGPGTRLTVL.